These 10 T cell receptor beta chains were all obtained from the same sample, sequenced in a study of blood T cell repertoires in COVID-19 (dated by TCRdb to between 2020 and 2021). Library preparation employed the immunoSEQ multiplex PCR assay. In its TCRdb copy, this immuneACCESS table keeps in-frame sequences only and misses some clones. Where compared with another copy, unresolved V genes explain less than half of these, and the others have no known cause. Recorded for this sample are about 220,000 clones; over 75% of them occurred a single time. The ten largest clones take up roughly 12% of the sample. Sequencing input: peripheral blood. All receptors derive from a human donor in a cohort sampled during active COVID-19.

In this sample, this clone turned up a few times. CDR3 sequence: CASSRGQVPMNTEAFF. The DNA for the CDR3 is TGTGCCAGCTCACGAGGACAGGTACCCATGAACACTGAAGCTTTCTTT. J is TRBJ1-1 and V is TRBV18, with 7 bases lining up with TRBD1. Germline V gives CDR1 KGHSH, CDR2 LQKENI. The V segment lost 4 bases and the J segment 0 bases; nucleotides outside the gene matches: 8. CDR3 size: 16 residues.

The chain combines TRBV28 with TRBJ2-6; 8 bases map to TRBD1. Trimming at V came to 6 bases and at J to 4 bases, leaving 5 bases not matched to a gene. Germline V gene lookup returns CDR1 MDHEN and CDR2 SYDVKM. This CDR3 comprises 15 residues. CDR3 DNA: TGTGCCAGCAGATGGACAGGGACCGGGGCCAACGTCCTGACTTTC. Translating it yields CASRWTGTGANVLTF.

The rearrangement uses TRBV21-1 and TRBJ1-1. TRBV21-1 is a recognized pseudogene. This CDR3 has 15 amino acids. For the CDR3, the DNA is TGTGCCAGCAGCAAAGAGGGCGTAGGAGGCACTGAAGCTTTCTTT. Its translation: CASSKEGVGGTEAFF.

V usage is TRBV5-1 and J usage is TRBJ2-5, with TRBD2 matching 7 bases. J gave up 5 bases and V 3 bases, and 7 bases lay outside the gene matches. Germline V gives CDR1 SGHRS, CDR2 YFSETQ. The CDR3 has 14 residues. The CDR3 nucleotides are TGCGCCAGCAGCTGGGGGAGGGGCGAGGAGACCCAGTACTTC. Amino acid sequence: CASSWGRGEETQYF. The full variable domain, its missing parts supplied by reference TRBV5-1 and TRBJ2-5, is KAGVTQTPRYLIKTRGQQVTLSCSPISGHRSVSWYQQTPGQGLQFLFEYFSETQRNKGNFPGRFSGRQFSNSRSEMNVSTLELGDSALYLCASSWGRGEETQYFGPGTRLLVL.

The table lists this clone with a count of one. This rearrangement joins TRBV10-3 to TRBJ2-5; possibly TRBD2 for D (5 bases). The V end lost 6 bases, the J end lost 2 bases, and 10 bases lay between the germline ends. CDR3 length: 13 amino acids. Looked up from germline, CDR1 is ENHRY and CDR2 is SYGVKD. The chain's CDR3 is CAIRTGEQETQYF. DNA of the CDR3: TGTGCCATCAGGACCGGGGAACAAGAGACCCAGTACTTC.

This clone was observed a handful of times. This chain connects TRBV7-8 to TRBJ2-7; 9 positions match TRBD2. The CDR3 is 16 amino acids. Trimming took 1 base from V and 2 from J; bases not matched to a gene: 6. Germline loops: CDR1 SGHVS, CDR2 FQNEAQ. CDR3 loop: CASSLGGAGGTYEQYF. The CDR3, as DNA: TGTGCCAGCAGCTTAGGGGGTGCGGGAGGGACCTACGAGCAGTACTTC.

There are a few counts of this clone. The chain joins TRBV27 to TRBJ1-6; D gene uncertain. V was pared by 2 bases and J by 5 bases, with 4 bases between. CDR3 size: 13 residues. CDR1 is MNHEY and CDR2 is SMNVEV in the germline V gene (reference sequence). The CDR3: CASSLINNSPLHF. The CDR3 DNA sequence: TGTGCCAGCAGTTTAATTAATAATTCACCCCTCCACTTT.

This chain uses TRBV27 with TRBJ2-2; 11 bases map to TRBD2. V trimming: 2 bases; J trimming: 1 base; junction bases outside the gene matches: 3. Germline V gene lookup returns CDR1 MNHEY and CDR2 SMNVEV (reference sequence). The CDR3 has 17 amino acids. CDR3 protein: CASSLRLAGGNTGELFF. The CDR3 region has the DNA TGTGCCAGCAGTTTAAGGCTAGCGGGGGGGAACACCGGGGAGCTGTTTTTT.

This chain links TRBV28 with TRBJ2-2, with D possibly being TRBD1 (5 bases). Germline loops: CDR1 MDHEN, CDR2 SYDVKM. The V end was cut by 6 bases, the J end by 4 bases, with 15 bases between. The CDR3 loop spans 15 amino acids. The chain's CDR3 is CASSVKGEGTGELFF. Here the CDR3 DNA reads TGTGCCAGCAGCGTTAAAGGGGAAGGCACCGGGGAGCTGTTTTTT. Complete variable domain (other parts from reference TRBV28 and TRBJ2-2): DVKVTQSSRYLVKRTGEKVFLECVQDMDHENMFWYRQDPGLGLRLIYFSYDVKMKEKGDIPEGYSVSREKKERFSLILESASTNQTSMYLCASSVKGEGTGELFFGEGSRLTVL.

This rearrangement joins TRBV7-2 to TRBJ1-4; TRBD1 aligns across 7 bases. Trimming at V came to 3 bases and at J to 9 bases, leaving 4 bases not matched to a gene. The CDR3 covers 13 residues. CDR1 and CDR2 (germline): SGHTA, FQGNSA. The CDR3 sequence is CASSFSQGKKLFF. CDR3 nucleotides: TGTGCCAGCAGCTTCTCACAGGGGAAAAAACTGTTTTTT.